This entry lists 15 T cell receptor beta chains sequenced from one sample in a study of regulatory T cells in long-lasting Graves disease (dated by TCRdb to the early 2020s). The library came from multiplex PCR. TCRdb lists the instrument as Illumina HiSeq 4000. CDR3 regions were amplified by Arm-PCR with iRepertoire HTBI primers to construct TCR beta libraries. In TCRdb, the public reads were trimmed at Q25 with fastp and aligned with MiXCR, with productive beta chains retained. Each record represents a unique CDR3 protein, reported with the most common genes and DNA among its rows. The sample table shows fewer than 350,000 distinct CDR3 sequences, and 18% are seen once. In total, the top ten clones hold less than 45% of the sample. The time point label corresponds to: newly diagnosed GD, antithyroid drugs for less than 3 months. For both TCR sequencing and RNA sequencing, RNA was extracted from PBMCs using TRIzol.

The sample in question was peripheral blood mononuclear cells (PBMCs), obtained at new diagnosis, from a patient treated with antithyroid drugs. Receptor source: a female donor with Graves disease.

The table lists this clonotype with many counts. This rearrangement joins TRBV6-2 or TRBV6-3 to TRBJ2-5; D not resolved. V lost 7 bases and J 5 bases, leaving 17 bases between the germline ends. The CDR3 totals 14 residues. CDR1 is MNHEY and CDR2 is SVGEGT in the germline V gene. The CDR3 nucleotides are TGTGCCAGCACCCGGACCCTGACCGGGGAGACCCAGTACTTC. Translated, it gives CASTRTLTGETQYF.

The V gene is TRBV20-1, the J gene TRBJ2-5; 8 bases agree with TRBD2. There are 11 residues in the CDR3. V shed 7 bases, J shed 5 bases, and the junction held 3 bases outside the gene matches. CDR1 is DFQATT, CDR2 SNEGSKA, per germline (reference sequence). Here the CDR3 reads CSVTGGETQYF. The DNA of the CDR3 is TGCAGTGTTACGGGGGGGGAGACCCAGTACTTC.

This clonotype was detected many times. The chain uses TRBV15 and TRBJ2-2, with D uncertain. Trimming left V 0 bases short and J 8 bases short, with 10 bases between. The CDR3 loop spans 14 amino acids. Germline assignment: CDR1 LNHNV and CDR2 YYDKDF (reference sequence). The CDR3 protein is CATSRDQVAGELFF. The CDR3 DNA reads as TGTGCCACCAGCAGAGATCAGGTGGCTGGGGAGCTGTTTTTT.

CDR3 nucleotides: TGCAGTGCTAGAGGTCCCCATCCGGGACTAGCGATATCTCCCCCACCTAGCACAGATACGCAGTATTTT. It yields the protein CSARGPHPGLAISPPPSTDTQYF. The rearrangement links TRBV20-1 to TRBJ2-3, with TRBD2 matching over 10 bases. The V gene's germline CDR1 is DFQATT and CDR2 SNEGSKA (reference sequence). The V gene end was trimmed by 1 base and the J gene end by 0 bases; junction bases not matched to a gene: 25. The CDR3 has 23 amino acids.

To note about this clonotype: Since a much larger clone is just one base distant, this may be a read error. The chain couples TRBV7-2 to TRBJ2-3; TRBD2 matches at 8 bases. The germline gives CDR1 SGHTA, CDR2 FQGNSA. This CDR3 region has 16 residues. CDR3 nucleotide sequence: TGTGCCAGCAGCTCAGGCGCGGGAGGTGTAGCAGATACGCAGTCTTTT. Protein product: CASSSGAGGVADTQSF.

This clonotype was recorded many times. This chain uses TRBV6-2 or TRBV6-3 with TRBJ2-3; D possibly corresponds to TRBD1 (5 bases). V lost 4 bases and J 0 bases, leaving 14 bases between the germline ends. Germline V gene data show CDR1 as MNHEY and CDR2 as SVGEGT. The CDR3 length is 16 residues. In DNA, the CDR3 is TGTGCCAGCAGTTTCCGACAGTTATCTAGCACAGATACGCAGTATTTT. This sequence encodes CASSFRQLSSTDTQYF.

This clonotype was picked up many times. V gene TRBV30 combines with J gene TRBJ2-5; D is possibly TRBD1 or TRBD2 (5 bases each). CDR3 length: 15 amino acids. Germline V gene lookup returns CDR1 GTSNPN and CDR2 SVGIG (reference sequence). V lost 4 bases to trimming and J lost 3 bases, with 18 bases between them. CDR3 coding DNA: TGTGCCTGGAACCTGAGGGCAGGGCGGGAAGAGACCCAGTACTTC. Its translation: CAWNLRAGREETQYF.

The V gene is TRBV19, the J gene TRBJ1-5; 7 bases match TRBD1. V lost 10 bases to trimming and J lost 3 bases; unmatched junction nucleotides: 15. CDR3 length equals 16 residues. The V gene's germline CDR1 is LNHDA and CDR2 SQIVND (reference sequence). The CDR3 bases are TGTGCCACAACCAGGGGGGCCACCAGGGACAATCAGCCCCAGCATTTT. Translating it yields CATTRGATRDNQPQHF.

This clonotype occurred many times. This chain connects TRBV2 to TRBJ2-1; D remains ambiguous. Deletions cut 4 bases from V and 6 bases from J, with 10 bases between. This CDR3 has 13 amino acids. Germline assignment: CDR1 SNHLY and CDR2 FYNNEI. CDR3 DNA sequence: TGTGCCAGCAGTGTTGAGCTCGCCAATGAGCAGTTCTTC. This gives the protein CASSVELANEQFF.

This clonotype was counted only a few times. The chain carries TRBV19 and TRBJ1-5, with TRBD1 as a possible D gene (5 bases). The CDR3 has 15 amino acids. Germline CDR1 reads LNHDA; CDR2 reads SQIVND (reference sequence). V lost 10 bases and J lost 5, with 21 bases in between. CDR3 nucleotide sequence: TGTGCCACCGAGACGAGCCGGACAACCTATCAGCCCCAGCATTTT. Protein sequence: CATETSRTTYQPQHF.

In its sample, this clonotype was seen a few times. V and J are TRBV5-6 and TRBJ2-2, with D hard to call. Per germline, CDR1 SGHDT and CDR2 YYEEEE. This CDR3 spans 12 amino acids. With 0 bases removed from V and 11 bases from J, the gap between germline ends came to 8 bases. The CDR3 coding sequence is TGTGCCAGCAGCTTGGTTGGATTTGAGCTGTTTTTT. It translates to CASSLVGFELFF. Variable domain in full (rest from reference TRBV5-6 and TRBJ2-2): DAGVTQSPTHLIKTRGQQVTLRCSPKSGHDTVSWYQQALGQGPQFIFQYYEEEERQRGNFPDRFSGHQFPNYSSELNVNALLLGDSALYLCASSLVGFELFFGEGSRLTVL.

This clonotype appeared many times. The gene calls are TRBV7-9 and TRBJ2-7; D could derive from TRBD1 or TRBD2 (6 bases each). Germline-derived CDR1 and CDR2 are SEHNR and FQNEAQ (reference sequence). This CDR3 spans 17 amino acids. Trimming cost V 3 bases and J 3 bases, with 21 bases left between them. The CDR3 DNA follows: TGTGCCAGCAGCTTGGGGGGCGCGTCGGTGCCGAACTACGAGCAGTACTTC. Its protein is CASSLGGASVPNYEQYF.

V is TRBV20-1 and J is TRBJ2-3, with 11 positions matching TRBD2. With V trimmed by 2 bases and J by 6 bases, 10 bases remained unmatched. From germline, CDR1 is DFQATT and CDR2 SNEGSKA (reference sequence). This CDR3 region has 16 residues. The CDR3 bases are TGCAGTGCTAGAAATTTAGCGGGAGGGTATCAGGATACGCAGTATTTT. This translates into CSARNLAGGYQDTQYF.

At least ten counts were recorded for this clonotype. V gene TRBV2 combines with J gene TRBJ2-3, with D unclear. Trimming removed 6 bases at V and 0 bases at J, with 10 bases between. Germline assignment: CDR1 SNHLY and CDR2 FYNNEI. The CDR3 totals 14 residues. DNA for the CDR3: TGTGCCAGCAGCTTGGCGGATAGCACAGATACGCAGTATTTT. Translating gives CASSLADSTDTQYF.

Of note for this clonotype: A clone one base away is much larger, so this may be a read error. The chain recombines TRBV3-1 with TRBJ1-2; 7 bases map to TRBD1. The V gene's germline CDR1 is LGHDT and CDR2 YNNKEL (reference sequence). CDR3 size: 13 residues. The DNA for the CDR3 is TGTACCAGCAGCCAAGATCCCAGGGGGGTCTACACCTTC. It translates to CTSSQDPRGVYTF.